This is a list of T cell receptor beta chains from one sample in a study of cytomegalovirus exposure and HLA in healthy donors. Profiling relied on immunoSEQ multiplex PCR, and the TCRdb table lists in-frame clones only, not all of them. The sample lists about 140,000 clones; 60% to 85% were seen once. Sequences were obtained from PBMCs. The receptors were gathered from a male donor in good health and CMV-seronegative. Each CDR3 is given with its conserved first and last residue. The D gene is left open where the match is weak. Only some rows state a clone size, as once, few, many or a class for expanded clones.

j_gene	d_gene	abundance	v_gene	len	CDR3aa	CDR3nt
TRBJ2-5	TRBD2	.	TRBV4-2	16	CASSQDGAGGRETQYF	TGTGCCAGCAGCCAAGATGGTGCGGGGGGCAGGGAGACCCAGTACTTC
TRBJ2-1	TRBD2	.	TRBV7-9	15	CASSLLASGGHEQFF	TGTGCCAGCAGCTTACTCGCTAGCGGGGGACATGAGCAGTTCTTC
TRBJ2-7	.	.	TRBV30	12	CAWKRGLYEQYF	TGTGCCTGGAAAAGGGGTCTCTACGAGCAGTACTTC
TRBJ1-3	.	.	TRBV9	16	CASSVGTVLSGNTIYF	TGTGCCAGCAGCGTAGGTACAGTCCTCTCTGGAAACACCATATATTTT
TRBJ2-4	TRBD2	.	TRBV13	14	CASRRGGASGIQYF	TGTGCCAGCAGGCGCGGGGGGGCGTCGGGCATTCAGTACTTC
TRBJ1-6	.	.	TRBV4-2	15	CASSQASLYGSPLHF	TGTGCCAGCAGCCAAGCGAGTTTGTACGGGTCACCCCTCCACTTT
TRBJ1-1	TRBD1	few	TRBV5-1	15	CASRWQGVGNTEAFF	TGCGCCAGCAGGTGGCAGGGGGTTGGGAACACTGAAGCTTTCTTT
TRBJ2-7	.	.	TRBV11-1	13	CASSSPPGFEQYF	TGTGCCAGCAGCTCCCCCCCGGGGTTTGAGCAGTACTTC
TRBJ1-1	TRBD1	.	TRBV29-1	13	CSVEVGTGQKAFF	TGCAGCGTTGAAGTAGGGACAGGCCAAAAAGCTTTCTTT
TRBJ1-1	.	.	TRBV9	14	CASSVGSGQPEAFF	TGTGCCAGCAGCGTAGGTTCAGGCCAGCCCGAAGCTTTCTTT
TRBJ2-1	.	few	TRBV5-1	16	CASSISEASSYNEQFF	TGCGCCAGCAGTATATCCGAGGCGAGCTCCTACAATGAGCAGTTCTTC
TRBJ1-4	.	once	TRBV10-3	13	CAIGQPTNEKLFF	TGTGCCATTGGACAGCCAACTAATGAAAAACTGTTTTTT
TRBJ2-3	.	few	TRBV5-1	15	CASSLGPGATDTQYF	TGCGCCAGCAGCTTGGGACCAGGGGCCACAGATACGCAGTATTTT
TRBJ1-2	.	.	TRBV5-1	13	CASSSQGRDGYPF	TGCGCCAGCAGCTCGCAGGGGAGGGATGGCTACCCCTTC
TRBJ1-2	.	.	TRBV18	16	CASSPSAGPANYGYTF	TGTGCCAGCTCACCATCGGCGGGGCCCGCTAACTATGGCTACACCTTC
TRBJ1-1	TRBD1	.	TRBV6-5	15	CASRRQGLSNTEAFF	TGTGCCAGCAGGAGACAGGGGCTTTCGAACACTGAAGCTTTCTTT
TRBJ1-4	.	.	TRBV7-6	15	CASTATFDSNEKLFF	TGTGCCAGCACCGCCACCTTTGACAGTAATGAAAAACTGTTTTTT
TRBJ2-1	.	.	TRBV4-1	13	CASSQGGGQEQFF	TGCGCCAGCAGCCAAGGGGGGGGCCAGGAGCAGTTCTTC
TRBJ1-3	.	.	TRBV4-2	16	CARSQDSGVVGNTIYF	TGTGCCCGCAGCCAAGATTCAGGGGTAGTAGGAAACACCATATATTTT
TRBJ1-3	TRBD1	.	TRBV27	16	CASSPSQGDSGNTIYF	TGTGCCAGCAGTCCGTCACAGGGGGACTCTGGAAACACCATATATTTT
TRBJ1-2	TRBD1	few	TRBV2	14	CASLGQGANYGYTF	TGTGCCAGCTTGGGGCAGGGGGCTAACTATGGCTACACCTTC
TRBJ2-1	.	.	TRBV29-1	11	CSVDSYNEQFF	TGCAGCGTTGACAGCTACAATGAGCAGTTCTTC
TRBJ2-3	TRBD2	.	TRBV27	15	CASSYLAGDTDTQYF	TGTGCCAGCAGTTACTTAGCGGGGGACACAGATACGCAGTATTTT
TRBJ2-1	TRBD1	.	TRBV11-2	13	CASRGQGINEQFF	TGTGCCAGCCGGGGACAGGGGATCAATGAGCAGTTCTTC
TRBJ2-7	.	.	TRBV5-1	14	CASSPEGVAYEQYF	TGCGCCAGCAGCCCGGAGGGTGTGGCCTACGAGCAGTACTTC
TRBJ1-3	.	.	TRBV4-2	12	CASSQVNSAIYF	TGTGCCAGCAGCCAAGTAAACTCTGCCATATATTTT